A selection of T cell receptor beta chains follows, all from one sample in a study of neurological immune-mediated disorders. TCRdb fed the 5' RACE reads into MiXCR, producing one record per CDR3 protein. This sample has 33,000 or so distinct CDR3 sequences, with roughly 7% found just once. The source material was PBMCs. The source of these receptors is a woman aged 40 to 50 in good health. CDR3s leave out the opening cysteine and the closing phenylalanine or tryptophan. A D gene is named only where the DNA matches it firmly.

CDR3 protein: ASSFADLRGNEQF; V gene: TRBV12-3/TRBV12-4; D gene: -; J gene: TRBJ2-1
CDR3 protein: ASSRDGTGINEQF; V gene: TRBV5-1; D gene: TRBD1; J gene: TRBJ2-1
CDR3 protein: ATEAGVRLNEKL; V gene: TRBV28; D gene: TRBD2; J gene: TRBJ2-1
CDR3 protein: QTGGMNTEAF; V gene: TRBV20-1; D gene: -; J gene: TRBJ1-1
CDR3 protein: ATSLHGGQLAKNIQY; V gene: TRBV3-1; D gene: -; J gene: TRBJ2-4
CDR3 protein: ASKQGANTEAF; V gene: TRBV2; D gene: TRBD1; J gene: TRBJ1-1
CDR3 protein: ASSPGTGADTQY; V gene: TRBV6-1; D gene: TRBD1; J gene: TRBJ2-3
CDR3 protein: ASSLSHRWCDIQY; V gene: TRBV5-1; D gene: -; J gene: TRBJ2-4
CDR3 protein: ASSLFGQSYGYT; V gene: TRBV3-1; D gene: -; J gene: TRBJ1-2
CDR3 protein: ASTPSGGRAGEQF; V gene: TRBV12-3/TRBV12-4; D gene: TRBD2; J gene: TRBJ2-1
CDR3 protein: SARVSSAYEQY; V gene: TRBV20-1; D gene: -; J gene: TRBJ2-7
CDR3 protein: ASSFWDRDQPQH; V gene: TRBV6-1; D gene: TRBD1; J gene: TRBJ1-5
CDR3 protein: SLGWGGTEAF; V gene: TRBV20-1; D gene: -; J gene: TRBJ1-1
CDR3 protein: ASSLASGGTAKNIQY; V gene: TRBV12-3/TRBV12-4; D gene: TRBD2; J gene: TRBJ2-4
CDR3 protein: ASSPVGEQF; V gene: TRBV6-1; D gene: -; J gene: TRBJ2-1
CDR3 protein: SADAVGTSGPSYNEQF; V gene: TRBV20-1; D gene: TRBD2; J gene: TRBJ2-1
CDR3 protein: ASAPQTVPYEQY; V gene: TRBV5-1; D gene: -; J gene: TRBJ2-7
CDR3 protein: SAYRDQPQH; V gene: TRBV20-1; D gene: -; J gene: TRBJ1-5
CDR3 protein: SAYRQGQSTGEQY; V gene: TRBV20-1; D gene: TRBD1; J gene: TRBJ2-7
CDR3 protein: ASSVSGGMDGEKLF; V gene: TRBV9; D gene: -; J gene: TRBJ1-4
CDR3 protein: ATSGSGREYEQF; V gene: TRBV28; D gene: TRBD2; J gene: TRBJ2-1
CDR3 protein: TSSFGSGSYEQY; V gene: TRBV27; D gene: -; J gene: TRBJ2-7
CDR3 protein: SAGRALGQGVEAF; V gene: TRBV20-1; D gene: TRBD1; J gene: TRBJ1-1
CDR3 protein: ASSLLRQGPNEQF; V gene: TRBV28; D gene: -; J gene: TRBJ2-1
CDR3 protein: ASSTESDSTGELF; V gene: TRBV9; D gene: -; J gene: TRBJ2-2